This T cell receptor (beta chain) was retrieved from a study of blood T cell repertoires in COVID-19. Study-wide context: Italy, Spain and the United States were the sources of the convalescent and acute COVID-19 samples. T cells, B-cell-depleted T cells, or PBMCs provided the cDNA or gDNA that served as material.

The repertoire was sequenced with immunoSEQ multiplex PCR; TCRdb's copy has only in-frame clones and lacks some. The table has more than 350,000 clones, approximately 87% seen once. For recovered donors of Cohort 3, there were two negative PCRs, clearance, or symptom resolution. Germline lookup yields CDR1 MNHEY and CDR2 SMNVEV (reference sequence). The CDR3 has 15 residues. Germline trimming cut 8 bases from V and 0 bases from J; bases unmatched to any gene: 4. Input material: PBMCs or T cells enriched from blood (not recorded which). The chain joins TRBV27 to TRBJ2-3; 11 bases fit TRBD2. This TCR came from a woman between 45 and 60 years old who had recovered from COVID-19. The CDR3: CASQGLAASTDTQYF. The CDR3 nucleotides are TGTGCCAGCCAGGGACTAGCGGCAAGCACAGATACGCAGTATTTT.